This T cell receptor beta chain was documented in a study of blood T cell repertoires in COVID-19 (dated by TCRdb to about 2020). Regarding the study in general: Collaborator samples came from the United States, Italy and Spain and covered acute and convalescent phases of COVID-19. The prospective study material was composed of cDNA or gDNA derived from T cells, B-cell-depleted T cells, or PBMCs. The dataset comprised deeply sampled blood TCRbeta repertoires from subjects exposed to, actively infected with, or recovered from COVID-19. The repertoires were released in a freely available public database meant as a resource for research on the immune response to SARS-CoV-2. The samples were drawn from two sources: the first 160 participants of the ongoing ImmuneRACE study, and 950 to 1,500 subjects contributed by 6 global collaborators. Nearly every sample came with metadata listing a de-identified subject ID, COVID-19 status, age in years and sex. Where HLA class I and class II types were available, the types were taken from metadata supplied by the sample provider, not from assay-based typing. Overall study results and their limits: The quantity of clinical and demographic metadata differed by source and by participant and was supplied without curation.

The immunoSEQ Assay, a bias-controlled multiplex PCR, was used to amplify TCRbeta CDR3 regions from genomic DNA. The authors processed their data as follows. Nucleated cell counts per sample were estimated from amplification of reference gene primers within the assay. To quantify the absolute abundance of each unique TCRbeta CDR3 rearrangement, sequence reads were collapsed and filtered. Productive Simpson clonality was computed per sample as the square root of Simpson's diversity index over productive rearrangements. As stored in TCRdb, this immuneACCESS dataset retains in-frame rearrangements with V and J assigned. A fraction of the clones does not appear; measured against another copy, unresolved V genes explain less than half of the discrepancy, and the remainder lacks a known reason. The V and J calls and the clone size are those of that table, but D and trimming were determined from the DNA. The sample has approximately 54,000 clones on record, around 81% of them singletons. The ten largest clones capture 4% to 5.5% of the sample.

V drops 0 bases and J drops 2 bases, leaving 8 bases in between. The CDR3 holds 14 amino acids from the cysteine to the phenylalanine. Just the 42-base CDR3 DNA is kept, in frame starting at base 1. The germline V gene provides CDR1 SGHDT and CDR2 YYEEEE. Concerning this clone itself: The antigen it recognizes is unknown. The input lacks base qualities; no much larger clone sits a single base away.

Collaborating institutions collected whole blood in K2EDTA tubes following their own protocols. For TCRbeta analysis, collaborators shipped samples in one of three forms: frozen whole blood, isolated PBMCs, or DNA extracted from either of those sample types. The receptor was isolated from a woman between 55 and 75 years old with acute or convalescent COVID-19. The material sequenced was peripheral blood. The receptor chain draws on TRBV5-6 and TRBJ2-5; the best D guess is TRBD1, with 6 bases matching. The CDR3 protein: CASSLAGAQETQYF. The sequenced DNA: TGTGCCAGCAGCTTGGCAGGGGCGCAAGAGACCCAGTACTTC.